The rows below give T cell receptor beta chains drawn from one sample of a study of shared clonotypes between healthy human individuals. Using immunoSEQ multiplex PCR, the repertoire was profiled, and TCRdb retains in-frame clones only, with some absent. The table includes 2 million or so clones, approximately 94% detected once. What was sequenced was naive CD8+ T cells sorted from blood. These receptors were collected from a man between 18 and 29 years old in good health. The CDR3 runs from the conserved cysteine through the conserved F or W. The D gene is left open where the match is weak. Part of the rows lack a size; the others show once, few, many or a class for expanded clones.

d_gene: -; j_gene: TRBJ2-7; len: 11; v_gene: TRBV25-1; abundance: -; CDR3aa: CASSIGYEQYF; CDR3nt: TGTGCCAGTTCTATCGGCTACGAGCAGTACTTC
d_gene: -; j_gene: TRBJ2-7; len: 15; v_gene: TRBV5-4; abundance: -; CDR3aa: CASSLDGQDPYEQYF; CDR3nt: TGTGCCAGCAGCTTGGATGGGCAGGACCCATACGAGCAGTACTTC
d_gene: TRBD1; j_gene: TRBJ1-2; len: 15; v_gene: TRBV29-1; abundance: -; CDR3aa: CSVQILGTGDGGYTF; CDR3nt: TGCAGCGTGCAAATTTTGGGGACAGGGGATGGTGGCTACACCTTC
d_gene: -; j_gene: TRBJ1-1; len: 16; v_gene: TRBV7-9; abundance: -; CDR3aa: CASITSPGEGNTEAFF; CDR3nt: TGTGCCAGCATCACAAGTCCCGGGGAAGGGAACACTGAAGCTTTCTTT
d_gene: -; j_gene: TRBJ2-2; len: 16; v_gene: TRBV5-8; abundance: -; CDR3aa: CASSPLRPDGPGELFF; CDR3nt: TGTGCCAGCAGCCCCCTCCGTCCCGATGGTCCCGGGGAGCTGTTTTTT
d_gene: -; j_gene: TRBJ2-7; len: 15; v_gene: TRBV11-2; abundance: -; CDR3aa: CASSLAQFLTYEQYF; CDR3nt: TGTGCCAGCAGCTTAGCTCAGTTTCTCACCTACGAGCAGTACTTC
d_gene: -; j_gene: TRBJ1-4; len: 15; v_gene: TRBV27; abundance: -; CDR3aa: CASSPTGRALEKLFF; CDR3nt: TGTGCCAGCAGTCCCACCGGGAGGGCTCTTGAAAAACTGTTTTTT
d_gene: -; j_gene: TRBJ1-3; len: 15; v_gene: TRBV28; abundance: -; CDR3aa: CASSPRVLSGNTIYF; CDR3nt: TGTGCCAGCAGTCCCAGGGTCCTCTCTGGAAACACCATATATTTT
d_gene: -; j_gene: TRBJ1-1; len: 17; v_gene: TRBV2; abundance: once; CDR3aa: CASSSTEAQVSDTEAFF; CDR3nt: TGTGCCAGCAGCTCCACAGAAGCACAAGTGAGTGACACTGAAGCTTTCTTT
d_gene: TRBD2; j_gene: TRBJ2-7; len: 17; v_gene: TRBV25-1; abundance: -; CDR3aa: CASSESSAGEMSYEQYF; CDR3nt: TGTGCCAGCAGTGAATCCTCGGCGGGGGAGATGTCCTACGAGCAGTACTTC
d_gene: TRBD1; j_gene: TRBJ2-7; len: 15; v_gene: TRBV11-1; abundance: -; CDR3aa: CASSLGSGGMNEQYF; CDR3nt: TGTGCCAGCAGCTTAGGTTCAGGGGGCATGAACGAGCAGTACTTC
d_gene: TRBD2; j_gene: TRBJ2-5; len: 15; v_gene: TRBV6-5; abundance: -; CDR3aa: CASSRLAGDEETQYF; CDR3nt: TGTGCCAGCAGTAGGCTAGCGGGAGACGAAGAGACCCAGTACTTC
d_gene: TRBD1; j_gene: TRBJ1-1; len: 15; v_gene: TRBV19; abundance: -; CDR3aa: CASSDPGTGNTEAFF; CDR3nt: TGTGCCAGTAGTGATCCCGGGACAGGGAACACTGAAGCTTTCTTT
d_gene: TRBD2; j_gene: TRBJ2-1; len: 17; v_gene: TRBV5-1; abundance: -; CDR3aa: CASSPGLAGSSYNEQFF; CDR3nt: TGCGCCAGCAGCCCCGGCCTAGCGGGGAGCTCCTACAATGAGCAGTTCTTC
d_gene: -; j_gene: TRBJ2-3; len: 13; v_gene: TRBV6-5; abundance: -; CDR3aa: CTSSSHSTDTQYF; CDR3nt: TGTACCAGCAGTTCCCACAGCACAGATACGCAGTATTTT
d_gene: -; j_gene: TRBJ2-7; len: 21; v_gene: TRBV4-1; abundance: -; CDR3aa: CASSQDFTGGYEGGLSYEQYF; CDR3nt: TGCGCCAGCAGCCAAGATTTTACAGGGGGATATGAGGGAGGGCTCTCCTACGAGCAGTACTTC
d_gene: TRBD2; j_gene: TRBJ2-1; len: 12; v_gene: TRBV7-9; abundance: -; CDR3aa: CASSGLAGGPFF; CDR3nt: TGTGCCAGCAGCGGACTAGCGGGGGGCCCTTTCTTC
d_gene: -; j_gene: TRBJ1-3; len: 18; v_gene: TRBV7-6; abundance: -; CDR3aa: CASSLFSGLEGPRNTIYF; CDR3nt: TGTGCCAGCAGCTTATTTTCGGGACTCGAAGGCCCGCGAAACACCATATATTTT
d_gene: -; j_gene: TRBJ2-7; len: 14; v_gene: TRBV4-1; abundance: -; CDR3aa: CASSQDLGAYEQYF; CDR3nt: TGCGCCAGCAGCCAAGACCTAGGAGCCTACGAGCAGTACTTC
d_gene: TRBD2; j_gene: TRBJ2-7; len: 15; v_gene: TRBV9; abundance: -; CDR3aa: CASSVEAGGPLEQYF; CDR3nt: TGTGCCAGCAGCGTAGAGGCGGGGGGGCCATTAGAGCAGTACTTC
d_gene: -; j_gene: TRBJ2-1; len: 16; v_gene: TRBV6-6; abundance: -; CDR3aa: CASSYSAGQGWYEQFF; CDR3nt: TGTGCCAGCAGTTACTCGGCAGGCCAGGGTTGGTATGAGCAGTTCTTC
d_gene: -; j_gene: TRBJ2-1; len: 16; v_gene: TRBV25-1; abundance: -; CDR3aa: CASSGVAGLSYNEQFF; CDR3nt: TGTGCCAGCAGTGGTGTGGCAGGGCTCTCCTACAATGAGCAGTTCTTC
d_gene: -; j_gene: TRBJ2-3; len: 16; v_gene: TRBV2; abundance: -; CDR3aa: CASSGADATSTDTQYF; CDR3nt: TGTGCCAGCAGTGGGGCGGACGCCACATCCACAGATACGCAGTATTTT
d_gene: TRBD2; j_gene: TRBJ2-3; len: 14; v_gene: TRBV7-2; abundance: -; CDR3aa: CASSFFAGGDTQYF; CDR3nt: TGTGCCAGCAGCTTCTTCGCGGGAGGTGATACGCAGTATTTT
d_gene: TRBD1; j_gene: TRBJ2-7; len: 21; v_gene: TRBV4-3; abundance: once; CDR3aa: CASSLSRDRGSASGDSYEQYF; CDR3nt: TGCGCCAGCAGCCTTTCCCGGGACAGGGGGTCGGCTAGCGGGGACTCCTACGAGCAGTACTTC
d_gene: -; j_gene: TRBJ1-5; len: 14; v_gene: TRBV9; abundance: -; CDR3aa: CASSVSGNDQPQHF; CDR3nt: TGTGCCAGCAGCGTAAGCGGAAACGATCAGCCCCAGCATTTT
d_gene: TRBD1; j_gene: TRBJ2-7; len: 14; v_gene: TRBV18; abundance: -; CDR3aa: CASSPPDRVIEQYF; CDR3nt: TGTGCCAGCTCACCACCCGACAGGGTAATAGAGCAGTACTTC
d_gene: -; j_gene: TRBJ1-2; len: 14; v_gene: TRBV7-9; abundance: once; CDR3aa: CASSLGGAYYGYTF; CDR3nt: TGTGCCAGCAGCTTAGGGGGGGCCTACTATGGCTACACCTTC
d_gene: -; j_gene: TRBJ2-7; len: 12; v_gene: TRBV14; abundance: -; CDR3aa: CASRYRPYEQYF; CDR3nt: TGTGCCAGCAGATACAGGCCTTACGAGCAGTACTTC
d_gene: TRBD2; j_gene: TRBJ2-2; len: 16; v_gene: TRBV5-8; abundance: -; CDR3aa: CASSWARLANTGELFF; CDR3nt: TGTGCCAGCAGCTGGGCCAGACTAGCAAACACCGGGGAGCTGTTTTTT
d_gene: TRBD1; j_gene: TRBJ1-5; len: 15; v_gene: TRBV6-5; abundance: -; CDR3aa: CASGWTGDSNQPQHF; CDR3nt: TGTGCCAGCGGCTGGACAGGGGATAGCAATCAGCCCCAGCATTTT
d_gene: TRBD2; j_gene: TRBJ2-1; len: 13; v_gene: TRBV28; abundance: -; CDR3aa: CAIGTSGSEEQFF; CDR3nt: TGTGCCATAGGGACTAGCGGGAGCGAGGAGCAGTTCTTC
d_gene: -; j_gene: TRBJ1-2; len: 15; v_gene: TRBV10-3; abundance: once; CDR3aa: CAISAPEGVGYGYTF; CDR3nt: TGTGCCATCAGCGCTCCGGAGGGAGTGGGGTATGGCTACACCTTC
d_gene: -; j_gene: TRBJ1-4; len: 13; v_gene: TRBV4-1; abundance: -; CDR3aa: CASSQGAWEKLFF; CDR3nt: TGCGCCAGCAGCCAGGGGGCGTGGGAAAAACTGTTTTTT
d_gene: TRBD1; j_gene: TRBJ2-2; len: 14; v_gene: TRBV6-1; abundance: -; CDR3aa: CASKGQGDTGELFF; CDR3nt: TGTGCCAGCAAAGGACAGGGGGACACCGGGGAGCTGTTTTTT
d_gene: TRBD1; j_gene: TRBJ1-6; len: 17; v_gene: TRBV5-1; abundance: -; CDR3aa: CASSLAPSGGGNSPLHF; CDR3nt: TGCGCCAGCAGCTTGGCTCCCTCAGGGGGCGGGAATTCACCCCTCCACTTT
d_gene: TRBD2; j_gene: TRBJ2-1; len: 14; v_gene: TRBV5-1; abundance: -; CDR3aa: CASSSSGGFDEQFF; CDR3nt: TGCGCCAGCAGCTCGAGCGGGGGGTTCGATGAGCAGTTCTTC
d_gene: -; j_gene: TRBJ2-7; len: 13; v_gene: TRBV6-5; abundance: -; CDR3aa: CASSFSTFYEQYF; CDR3nt: TGTGCCAGCAGTTTTTCTACCTTCTACGAGCAGTACTTC
d_gene: TRBD1; j_gene: TRBJ2-3; len: 14; v_gene: TRBV6-5; abundance: -; CDR3aa: CASSKDRAADTQYF; CDR3nt: TGTGCCAGCAGCAAGGACAGGGCAGCAGATACGCAGTATTTT
d_gene: TRBD2; j_gene: TRBJ2-1; len: 13; v_gene: TRBV6-1; abundance: -; CDR3aa: CATRTSSSNEQFF; CDR3nt: TGTGCCACCCGGACTAGCAGCTCCAATGAGCAGTTCTTC
d_gene: -; j_gene: TRBJ2-7; len: 15; v_gene: TRBV6-1; abundance: once; CDR3aa: CASSPLALLSYEQYF; CDR3nt: TGTGCCAGCAGTCCTCTAGCACTCCTCTCCTACGAGCAGTACTTC
d_gene: -; j_gene: TRBJ2-3; len: 15; v_gene: TRBV4-1; abundance: -; CDR3aa: CASSQVGAPIDTQYF; CDR3nt: TGCGCCAGCAGCCAAGTGGGGGCCCCCATAGATACGCAGTATTTT
d_gene: TRBD2; j_gene: TRBJ2-7; len: 13; v_gene: TRBV27; abundance: -; CDR3aa: CASGPAGTYEQYF; CDR3nt: TGTGCCAGCGGCCCAGCGGGAACCTACGAGCAGTACTTC
d_gene: -; j_gene: TRBJ1-2; len: 13; v_gene: TRBV28; abundance: -; CDR3aa: CASSLGRAYGYTF; CDR3nt: TGTGCCAGCAGTTTAGGCAGGGCGTATGGCTACACCTTC
d_gene: TRBD1; j_gene: TRBJ2-7; len: 14; v_gene: TRBV5-8; abundance: -; CDR3aa: CASSWGQATYEQYF; CDR3nt: TGTGCCAGCAGCTGGGGACAGGCAACCTACGAGCAGTACTTC
d_gene: -; j_gene: TRBJ1-1; len: 14; v_gene: TRBV19; abundance: -; CDR3aa: CASSIRPEGTEAFF; CDR3nt: TGTGCCAGTAGTATCAGGCCGGAGGGCACTGAAGCTTTCTTT
d_gene: -; j_gene: TRBJ1-4; len: 15; v_gene: TRBV2; abundance: -; CDR3aa: CASRDLGRGDEKLFF; CDR3nt: TGTGCCAGCAGGGATTTGGGGAGGGGGGATGAAAAACTGTTTTTT
d_gene: TRBD1; j_gene: TRBJ1-1; len: 13; v_gene: TRBV27; abundance: -; CDR3aa: CASSKDRGTEAFF; CDR3nt: TGTGCCAGCAGTAAGGACAGGGGAACTGAAGCTTTCTTT
d_gene: TRBD1; j_gene: TRBJ1-4; len: 15; v_gene: TRBV9; abundance: -; CDR3aa: CASSVGGQGNEKLFF; CDR3nt: TGTGCCAGCAGCGTAGGCGGACAGGGGAATGAAAAACTGTTTTTT
d_gene: -; j_gene: TRBJ2-1; len: 16; v_gene: TRBV9; abundance: -; CDR3aa: CASSVDGGPSYNEQFF; CDR3nt: TGTGCCAGCAGCGTAGACGGGGGTCCCTCCTACAATGAGCAGTTCTTC
d_gene: -; j_gene: TRBJ1-4; len: 12; v_gene: TRBV7-9; abundance: -; CDR3aa: CASSLQGEKLFF; CDR3nt: TGTGCCAGCAGCTTACAGGGGGAAAAACTGTTTTTT
d_gene: -; j_gene: TRBJ2-7; len: 16; v_gene: TRBV4-1; abundance: -; CDR3aa: CASSQDVSINAHEQYF; CDR3nt: TGCGCCAGCAGCCAAGATGTAAGCATAAACGCTCACGAGCAGTACTTC
d_gene: -; j_gene: TRBJ2-7; len: 13; v_gene: TRBV5-6; abundance: -; CDR3aa: CASSSDGPYEQYF; CDR3nt: TGTGCCAGCAGTTCTGACGGGCCCTACGAGCAGTACTTC
d_gene: TRBD1; j_gene: TRBJ2-7; len: 17; v_gene: TRBV4-1; abundance: -; CDR3aa: CASSFQPGGQGAYEQYF; CDR3nt: TGCGCCAGCAGCTTTCAACCTGGGGGACAGGGGGCCTACGAGCAGTACTTC
d_gene: -; j_gene: TRBJ1-1; len: 14; v_gene: TRBV19; abundance: -; CDR3aa: CASRGTGRNTEAFF; CDR3nt: TGTGCCAGTAGGGGAACAGGGAGAAACACTGAAGCTTTCTTT